This TCR beta chain was sequenced for a study of shared clonotypes between healthy human individuals. On the study more broadly: The study enrolled a couple of women and a few men aged 18 to 49. Study-wide findings and caveats: The study sampled only blood, and tissue repertoires likely differ. The diversity represented, both genetic and in exposure history, was limited by few donors.

In germline, CDR1 is MNHNY, CDR2 SVGAGI (reference sequence). The CDR3 has 13 residues. J lost 5 bases, V lost 6 bases, and 5 bases had no gene match. Sequencing used immunoSEQ multiplex PCR; TCRdb keeps in-frame clones, though not all of them. The table shows 2 million to 3 million clones, with roughly 93% occurring only once. Partitioning of CD4+ cells yielded a CD45RA+ naive subset and a CD45RA-negative memory subset. Points on this clone: Its cognate antigen is unknown.

The sequencing input was naive CD4+ T cells from PBMCs. Subset here: CD45RA+ positively selected. This clonotype was sampled from a man younger than 35 in good health. Some clones in this sample may be carry-over from other donors' samples. The V gene is TRBV6-6, the J gene TRBJ2-7, with 9 nucleotides matching TRBD1. DNA of the CDR3: TGTGCCAGCAGGGGGACAGGGTCCCACGAGCAGTACTTC. Its protein is CASRGTGSHEQYF.